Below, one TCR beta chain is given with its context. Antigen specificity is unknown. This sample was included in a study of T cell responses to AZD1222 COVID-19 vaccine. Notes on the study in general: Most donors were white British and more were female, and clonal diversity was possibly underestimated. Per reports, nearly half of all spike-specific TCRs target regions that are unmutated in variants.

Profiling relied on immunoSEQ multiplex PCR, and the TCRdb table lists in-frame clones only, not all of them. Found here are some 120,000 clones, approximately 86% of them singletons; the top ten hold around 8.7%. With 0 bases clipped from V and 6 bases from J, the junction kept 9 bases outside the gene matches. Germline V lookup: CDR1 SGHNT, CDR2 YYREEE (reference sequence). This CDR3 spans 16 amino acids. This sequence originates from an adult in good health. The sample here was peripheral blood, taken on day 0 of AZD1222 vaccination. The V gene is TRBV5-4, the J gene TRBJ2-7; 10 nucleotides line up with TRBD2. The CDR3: CASSLGSGRLLGEQYF. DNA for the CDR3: TGTGCCAGCAGCTTGGGTAGCGGGAGGCTTCTGGGCGAGCAGTACTTC. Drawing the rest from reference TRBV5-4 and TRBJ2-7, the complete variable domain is ETGVTQSPTHLIKTRGQQVTLRCSSQSGHNTVSWYQQALGQGPQFIFQYYREEENGRGNFPPRFSGLQFPNYSSELNVNALELDDSALYLCASSLGSGRLLGEQYFGPGTRLTVT.